This T cell receptor beta chain appears in the sequencing data of a study of tumor-infiltrating lymphocytes in glioblastoma multiforme. The CDR3 has 13 amino acids. The germline V gene encodes CDR1 SGHDT and CDR2 YYEEEE. A word on this clonotype: What it binds is not known. This may be a read error: a much more frequent sequence differs by one nucleotide.

Study-wide points: Clone frequencies may be distorted by unequal TCR transcripts per cell. No surface-marker sorting into functional T cell subtypes was done. The TCR and somatic mutation analysis included just one glioblastoma patient.

TCRB libraries came from RNA via three nested multiplex PCR rounds. Unique molecular identifiers were not described for the libraries. TCRdb passed the multiplex PCR reads through MiXCR, listing each CDR3 protein once. This table has 7,000 to 9,500 distinct CDR3 sequences, 70% to 80% appearing once. Sequencing input: brain tumor tissue. The chain recombines TRBV5-6 with TRBJ1-4; D unclear. This clonotype was sampled from a male donor with glioblastoma. CDR3: CASSRESNEKPFF. CDR3 DNA sequence: TGTGCCAGCAGCCGGGAGAGTAATGAAAAACCGTTTTTT.